In this sample, the clone carrying this TCR beta chain turned up a few times. Antigen specificity is unknown. The data belong to a study of T cell repertoires in cytomegalovirus infection. Study information: Carrying CMV and the relevant HLA type showed in public TCR beta signatures.

TCRdb called the reads again in MiXCR, with one record for every CDR3 protein. The table records hundreds of thousands of distinct CDR3 sequences, under 55% of them present only once. V lost 3 bases to trimming and J lost 0 bases, with 9 bases between them. Germline V gene lookup returns CDR1 MNHEY and CDR2 SMNVEV (reference sequence). The CDR3 runs 14 residues. The receptor comes from a human donor in good health (CMV status not recorded). Some clones in this sample may be carry-over from other donors' samples. The chain has TRBV27 and TRBJ2-7; no reliable D call. Sequenced here: cultured PBMCs, sampled from culture after CMV antigen stimulation. The CDR3 protein is CASSFLRSSYEQYF. CDR3 coding DNA: TGTGCCAGCAGTTTTTTGCGGAGCTCCTACGAGCAGTACTTC.